These T cell receptor beta chains were read from a single sample in a study of cytomegalovirus exposure and HLA in healthy donors. The data were produced by immunoSEQ multiplex PCR, yet TCRdb's version contains in-frame clones alone and is incomplete. The data contain 120,000 or so clones, approximately 94% of them singletons. The source material was PBMCs. The receptors were gathered from a man in his late teens or twenties in good health and CMV-seronegative. The CDR3 runs from the conserved cysteine through the conserved F or W. A D gene is named only where the DNA matches it firmly. Not all rows give a size; the values are once, few, many and, for expanded clones, a class.

J	length	D	size	V	DNA	CDR3
TRBJ2-7	16	NA	NA	TRBV12-1	TGTGCCAGCAGCTTAATTTGGCCAGGGAGGTTCTACGAGCAGTACTTC	CASSLIWPGRFYEQYF
TRBJ2-2	16	NA	NA	TRBV11-3	TGTGCCAGCAGCTTAGATAGGGCGGGGAGCACCGGGGAGCTGTTTTTT	CASSLDRAGSTGELFF
TRBJ2-1	15	TRBD1	NA	TRBV28	TGTGCCAGCAGTTTGGGGACAGGGAACAACAATGAGCAGTTCTTC	CASSLGTGNNNEQFF
TRBJ2-7	16	TRBD2	NA	TRBV28	TGTGCCAGCAGCCCCCCGCCTGGCGGGGGGTCCTACGAGCAGTACTTC	CASSPPPGGGSYEQYF
TRBJ2-7	12	NA	NA	TRBV29-1	TGCAGCGTTGAATCTGTAGCCAACGAGCAGTACTTC	CSVESVANEQYF
TRBJ1-5	14	NA	NA	TRBV6-5	TGTGCCAGCAGTTACAGGGCGGGCGATCAGCCCCAGCATTTT	CASSYRAGDQPQHF
TRBJ2-5	15	TRBD1	NA	TRBV28	TGTGCCAGCAGTCGGAGGGGGACAGGCCAAGAGACCCAGTACTTC	CASSRRGTGQETQYF
TRBJ2-5	15	NA	NA	TRBV7-3	TGTGCCAGCAGCTATCCGAGCGGGTCAAAAGAGACCCAGTACTTC	CASSYPSGSKETQYF
TRBJ2-1	19	TRBD2	once	TRBV15	TGTGCCACCAGCAGAGATGGGACAGCGGGAGGGGGGGATAACAATGAGCAGTTCTTC	CATSRDGTAGGGDNNEQFF
TRBJ2-7	14	TRBD2	NA	TRBV5-4	TGTGCCAGCAGCCCCGGACTAGCAGCGGGCGAGCAGTACTTC	CASSPGLAAGEQYF
TRBJ2-3	16	NA	NA	TRBV4-3	TGCGCCAGCAGCCAAGATCAAGGCAGGGGTGGTGATACGCAGTATTTT	CASSQDQGRGGDTQYF
TRBJ2-7	16	NA	NA	TRBV28	TGTGCCAGCAGTTTCCCGAGAGACAGGCCCCCCTACGAGCAGTACTTC	CASSFPRDRPPYEQYF
TRBJ2-3	18	NA	once	TRBV9	TGTGCCAGCAGCGTAGACTGGGGGGTGGCGTATGGGACAGATACGCAGTATTTT	CASSVDWGVAYGTDTQYF
TRBJ2-7	18	TRBD2	NA	TRBV13	TGTGCCAGCAGCTCCCTATCCGGGACTAGCGGAAACCCCTACGAGCAGTACTTC	CASSSLSGTSGNPYEQYF
TRBJ2-6	12	NA	once	TRBV5-4	TGTGCCAGTGCGACTGGGGCCAACGTCCTGACTTTC	CASATGANVLTF
TRBJ2-7	12	NA	NA	TRBV28	TGTGCCAGCCGCGGACACCCATACGAGCAGTACTTC	CASRGHPYEQYF
TRBJ2-1	14	TRBD2	NA	TRBV6-1	TGTGCCAGCAGTCTAGCGGCCTCCTACAATGAGCAGTTCTTC	CASSLAASYNEQFF
TRBJ2-7	21	TRBD2	NA	TRBV18	TGTGCCAGCTCACCCCGGGGGGGGTCCAACTTAACTAGCGGGAGATCTTACGAGCAGTACTTC	CASSPRGGSNLTSGRSYEQYF
TRBJ2-5	15	TRBD1	NA	TRBV6-5	TGTGCCAGCAGTTATGCGCAGGGGGCTGCAGAGACCCAGTACTTC	CASSYAQGAAETQYF
TRBJ2-7	14	TRBD1	NA	TRBV27	TGTGCCAGCCGTGGGACAGGGGCGGCCTACGAGCAGTACTTC	CASRGTGAAYEQYF
TRBJ2-7	17	TRBD2	NA	TRBV19	TGTGCCAGTAGTATGCCAATAACTAGCGGCAGACCCTACGAGCAGTACTTC	CASSMPITSGRPYEQYF
TRBJ1-5	13	NA	NA	TRBV19	TGTGCCAGTAGTATGGCCGGGATCGAGCCCCAGCATTTT	CASSMAGIEPQHF
TRBJ2-2	14	TRBD2	NA	TRBV19	TGTGCCAGTATTCGACTAGCGGGAGCCGGGGAGCTGTTTTTT	CASIRLAGAGELFF
TRBJ1-2	14	NA	NA	TRBV19	TGTGCCAGTAACCAAGCCCGGGACTCCGATGGCTACACCTTC	CASNQARDSDGYTF
TRBJ1-4	10	NA	NA	TRBV20-1	TGCAGTGCCAGGGGCCAAGAACTGTTTTTT	CSARGQELFF
TRBJ1-2	15	NA	NA	TRBV19	TGTGCCAGTAGTATAGGAGGAGGAGCTAACTATGGCTACACCTTC	CASSIGGGANYGYTF
TRBJ2-1	11	NA	once	TRBV20-1	TGCAGTGCCGAATCGACAGAACTACAGTTCTTC	CSAESTELQFF
TRBJ2-4	17	TRBD2	NA	TRBV6-1	TGTGCCAGCAGTGAAGCGTGGCGGGCTAGCGGTAAAAACATTCAGTACTTC	CASSEAWRASGKNIQYF
TRBJ2-1	14	NA	NA	TRBV29-1	TGCAGCGCCGGGGGTAACGGAGGGAACAATGAGCAGTTCTTC	CSAGGNGGNNEQFF
TRBJ1-5	12	NA	NA	TRBV7-8	TGTGCGGGGGGGTTTGTCAATCAGCCCCAGCATTTT	CAGGFVNQPQHF
TRBJ2-2	14	NA	NA	TRBV28	TGTGCCAGCCTTAGGGGGACGAACACCGGGGAGCTGTTTTTT	CASLRGTNTGELFF
TRBJ1-1	13	NA	NA	TRBV18	TGTGCCAGCTCCGGAGGGGCGAACACTGAAGCTTTCTTT	CASSGGANTEAFF
TRBJ2-1	13	NA	NA	TRBV2	TGTGCCAGCAGTGAAGGGACTCTCAATGAGCAGTTCTTC	CASSEGTLNEQFF
TRBJ1-5	13	NA	NA	TRBV7-2	TGTGCCAGCAGCCGCCTGGAGGATCAGCCCCAGCATTTT	CASSRLEDQPQHF
TRBJ2-5	14	TRBD1	NA	TRBV11-2	TGTGCCAGCAGCTTCGAGGGGGCGGAAGAGACCCAGTACTTC	CASSFEGAEETQYF
TRBJ2-7	14	NA	NA	TRBV9	TGTGCCAGCAGCGTAGGAGGCCACCCCTACGAGCAGTACTTC	CASSVGGHPYEQYF
TRBJ2-3	14	NA	NA	TRBV9	TGTGCCAGCACCTACTCGGGGGGCACAGATACGCAGTATTTT	CASTYSGGTDTQYF
TRBJ2-2	12	TRBD2	NA	TRBV4-3	TGCGCCAGCCAGCGGGATGCCGGGGAGCTGTTTTTT	CASQRDAGELFF
TRBJ1-2	14	NA	NA	TRBV7-2	TGTGCCAGCAGCTTGGCAGGGCCCAACTATGGCTACACCTTC	CASSLAGPNYGYTF
TRBJ2-5	15	NA	NA	TRBV27	TGTGCCAGCAGTTTGAGTTGGGGGCCCCAGGAGACCCAGTACTTC	CASSLSWGPQETQYF
TRBJ2-1	16	TRBD2	NA	TRBV15	TGTGCCACCAGCAGAGAAGGCGGGGGCTCCTACAATGAGCAGTTCTTC	CATSREGGGSYNEQFF
TRBJ2-1	14	NA	NA	TRBV28	TGTGCCAGCAGTTTTATTCAAAGGGGGATGGGGCAGTTCTTC	CASSFIQRGMGQFF
TRBJ1-2	13	NA	NA	TRBV6-1	TGTGCCAGCAGCCCATCAGGGATCTATGGCTACACCTTC	CASSPSGIYGYTF
TRBJ2-2	19	NA	NA	TRBV4-1	TGCGCCAGCAGCCACCCCGCAGAGGGCCCGCCCTCGGGCACCGGGGAGCTGTTTTTT	CASSHPAEGPPSGTGELFF
TRBJ1-4	15	NA	NA	TRBV6-6	TGTGCCAGCAGTTATGTCGGGGGGGGTAATGAAAAACTGTTTTTT	CASSYVGGGNEKLFF